This TCR beta chain was documented in a study of cytomegalovirus exposure and HLA in healthy donors. 60 Vbeta and 13 Jbeta primers were used in PCR. This table comes from immunoSEQ multiplex PCR, and its TCRdb copy is limited to in-frame clones, with some not included. The sample records 200,000 or so clones, more than 75% being singletons. In this sample, this clone turned up a few times. Between the trimmed V and J ends, which lost 6 bases and 0 bases, there was a span of 14 bases. CDR3 length: 16 residues. Per the germline V gene, CDR1 is LNHDA and CDR2 is SQIVND (reference sequence). Sequenced: PBMCs. The sequence was obtained from a woman aged 45-65 years in good health and CMV-seropositive. The rearrangement links TRBV19 to TRBJ1-4; D is possibly TRBD1 (6 bases). The DNA of the CDR3 is TGTGCCAGTAGCACCGACAGGTCATCAACTAATGAAAAACTGTTTTTT. Residues: CASSTDRSSTNEKLFF.